The 30 T cell receptor beta chains given below trace back to one sample, sequenced in a study of blood T cell repertoires in COVID-19. Profiled with immunoSEQ multiplex PCR; TCRdb holds only in-frame clones, not every one. The sample yields 150,000 to 200,000 clones, 83% seen once. Sequenced material: peripheral blood. The receptors stem from an older woman with COVID-19, enrolled during active disease.

The genes are TRBV29-1 and TRBJ1-2; 7 nucleotides line up with TRBD1. Germline V gene sequence: CDR1 SQVTM, CDR2 ANQGSEA. J lost 8 bases, V lost 7 bases, and 13 bases had no gene match. The CDR3 totals 13 residues. The CDR3 reads CSGKTGVLGGYTF. As DNA, the CDR3 is TGCAGCGGGAAAACAGGGGTGCTGGGAGGCTACACCTTC.

The chain uses TRBV19 and TRBJ2-1; the match to TRBD2 covers 14 bases. Germline V gene sequence: CDR1 LNHDA, CDR2 SQIVND (reference sequence). The V segment lost 8 bases and the J segment 4 bases; nucleotides outside the gene matches: 7. The CDR3 has 16 amino acids. This CDR3 is CASQGLAGGGYNEQFF. The CDR3 DNA is TGTGCCAGTCAAGGACTAGCGGGAGGCGGTTACAATGAGCAGTTCTTC.

The chain joins TRBV6-6 to TRBJ1-1, with D unclear. CDR1 is MNHNY, CDR2 SVGAGI, per germline (reference sequence). The V gene lost 6 bases and the J gene lost 1 base, with 9 bases spanning the gap. The CDR3 loop spans 13 amino acids. CDR3 bases: TGTGCCAGCAGCCCCCTTCCGAACACTGAAGCTTTCTTT. Its translation is CASSPLPNTEAFF.

This chain joins TRBV6-6 and TRBJ2-7; 7 bases fit TRBD1. CDR1 and CDR2 (germline): MNHNY, SVGAGI (reference sequence). The CDR3 totals 12 residues. Unmatched junction bases numbered 3, after V lost 8 bases and J lost 2 bases. CDR3 sequence (DNA): TGTGCCAGCGGGGACAGAACCTACGAGCAGTACTTC. Amino acids: CASGDRTYEQYF.

V usage is TRBV27 and J usage is TRBJ1-2; TRBD1 agrees at 8 bases. The CDR3 covers 16 residues. In germline, CDR1 is MNHEY, CDR2 SMNVEV (reference sequence). With V trimmed by 6 bases and J by 4 bases, 13 bases remained unmatched. CDR3: CASRLKPTGGLYGYTF. The CDR3 nucleotides read TGTGCCAGCAGACTAAAACCAACAGGGGGACTCTATGGCTACACCTTC.

This clone came up once. V usage is TRBV5-4 and J usage is TRBJ1-1; D possibly corresponds to TRBD1 (6 bases). This CDR3 has 13 residues. V lost 2 bases and J lost 10, with 15 bases in between. Germline CDR1 SGHNT, CDR2 YYREEE (reference sequence). The CDR3 coding sequence is TGTGCCAGCAGCTTCTTTCAGGGGAGCGGAGCTTTCTTT. Its protein is CASSFFQGSGAFF.

The V and J genes are TRBV3-1 (or the pseudogene TRBV3-2) and TRBJ2-3; weak D call: TRBD2 (5 bases). Per germline, CDR1 LGHDT and CDR2 YNNKEL (reference sequence). Trimming left V 6 bases short and J 8 bases short, with 18 bases between. The CDR3 consists of 14 residues. CDR3: CASRPARTLLTQYF. CDR3 nucleotide sequence: TGTGCCAGCAGGCCGGCCCGGACTTTGCTTACGCAGTATTTT.

The V call is TRBV28, the J call TRBJ2-2; 9 bases are shared with TRBD1. CDR1 is MDHEN, CDR2 SYDVKM, per germline. V was clipped by 7 bases and J by 3 bases; unmatched bases: 6. This CDR3 spans 15 amino acids. Written as DNA, the CDR3 is TGTGCCAGCAACAAACAGGGGGCTTACACCGGGGAGCTGTTTTTT. Residues: CASNKQGAYTGELFF.

The J gene is TRBJ1-2, the V gene TRBV30, with 9 bases matching TRBD1. The trim removed 1 base at V and 5 bases at J, leaving 8 bases unmatched. This CDR3 region has 15 residues. The germline gives CDR1 GTSNPN, CDR2 SVGIG (reference sequence). CDR3 nucleotide sequence: TGTGCCTGGAGTGCCCACACAGGGGGCAAATATGGCTACACCTTC. It translates to CAWSAHTGGKYGYTF.

V gene TRBV10-3 combines with J gene TRBJ1-3; 7 nucleotides line up with TRBD1. This CDR3 has 17 residues. Germline CDR1 is ENHRY and CDR2 is SYGVKD. V was clipped by 2 bases and J by 1 base; unmatched bases: 8. CDR3: CAISERESGGSGNTIYF. DNA for the CDR3: TGTGCCATCAGTGAGCGGGAGTCAGGGGGGTCTGGAAACACCATATATTTT.

The chain recombines TRBV30 with TRBJ2-4, with D uncertain. V was pared by 0 bases and J by 4 bases, with 13 bases between. CDR3 length: 15 residues. CDR1 GTSNPN and CDR2 SVGIG come from the germline V gene (reference sequence). The CDR3 nucleotides are TGTGCCTGGAGTGTACAAACGAACAGAAAAAACATTCAGTACTTC. It is translated as CAWSVQTNRKNIQYF.

The chain employs TRBV27 and TRBJ2-1, with 10 bases fitting TRBD1. The V segment lost 6 bases and the J segment 3 bases; nucleotides outside the gene matches: 5. The CDR3 covers 15 residues. Germline V gene lookup returns CDR1 MNHEY and CDR2 SMNVEV (reference sequence). The CDR3 nucleotides read TGTGCCAGCAGAAAAGGACAGGGGGGCTACAATGAGCAGTTCTTC. It specifies CASRKGQGGYNEQFF.

The chain recombines TRBV2 with TRBJ2-1; possibly TRBD2 for D (6 bases). V lost 3 bases to trimming and J lost 10 bases, with 10 bases between them. CDR1 is SNHLY and CDR2 is FYNNEI in the germline V gene. This CDR3 has 12 residues. The CDR3 DNA reads TGTGCCAGCAGTGACAGGAGGGCAGAGCAGTTCTTC. This sequence encodes CASSDRRAEQFF.

The CDR3 reads CASSMTSAGSYEQYF. Written as DNA, the CDR3 is TGTGCCAGCAGTATGACTAGCGCCGGGTCCTACGAGCAGTACTTC. The rearrangement links TRBV2 to TRBJ2-7, with 8 bases fitting TRBD2. There are 15 residues in the CDR3. CDR1 is SNHLY, CDR2 FYNNEI, per germline. Trimming at V came to 5 bases and at J to 1 base, leaving 7 bases not matched to a gene.

This rearrangement joins TRBV11-3 to TRBJ1-3, with D hard to call. The CDR3 length is 13 residues. The V end was cut by 4 bases, the J end by 0 bases, with 4 bases between. Germline loops: CDR1 SGHNT, CDR2 YENEEA. Here the CDR3 reads CASSSLSGNTIYF. The DNA of the CDR3 is TGTGCCAGCAGCTCCCTCTCTGGAAACACCATATATTTT. Looking up the rest from reference TRBV11-3 and TRBJ1-3 gives the full variable domain: EAGVVQSPRYKIIEKKQPVAFWCNPISGHNTLYWYLQNLGQGPELLIRYENEEAVDDSQLPKDRFSAERLKGVDSTLKIQPAELGDSAVYLCASSSLSGNTIYFGEGSWLTVV.

V gene TRBV5-8 combines with J gene TRBJ2-1, with a possible D match to TRBD1 (5 bases). Germline V gene sequence: CDR1 SGHTS, CDR2 YDEGEE. This CDR3 is built from 15 residues. Trimming cost V 3 bases and J 15 bases, with 25 bases left between them. CDR3 in amino acids: CASSSDGQRSAAAFF. In nucleotides, the CDR3 is TGTGCCAGCAGCTCAGACGGACAACGGTCGGCGGCGGCGTTCTTC.

The V call is TRBV2, the J call TRBJ1-5; D might be TRBD1 (6 bases). The CDR3 has 15 amino acids. Germline V gives CDR1 SNHLY, CDR2 FYNNEI. Trimming pared 6 bases from V and 0 bases from J, leaving 12 bases between. The CDR3 reads CASSGTGNSNQPQHF. The CDR3 DNA follows: TGTGCCAGCAGCGGCACAGGGAATAGCAATCAGCCCCAGCATTTT. Using reference TRBV2 and TRBJ1-5 for the parts outside the CDR3, the full variable domain is EPEVTQTPSHQVTQMGQEVILRCVPISNHLYFYWYRQILGQKVEFLVSFYNNEISEKSEIFDDQFSVERPDGSNFTLKIRSTKLEDSAMYFCASSGTGNSNQPQHFGDGTRLSIL.

This chain joins TRBV5-4 and TRBJ1-2; no definite D call. The germline V gene encodes CDR1 SGHNT and CDR2 YYREEE (reference sequence). This CDR3 contains 16 residues. Trimming took off 2 bases at V and 4 bases at J, with 18 bases between the two ends. CDR3: CASSLESRTSPYGYTF. The CDR3 region has the DNA TGTGCCAGCAGCTTAGAGTCGAGAACTTCCCCCTATGGCTACACCTTC.

The V and J genes are TRBV5-1 and TRBJ2-7, with TRBD2 matching over 9 bases. The CDR3 spans 15 residues. The germline CDR1 and CDR2 sequences are SGHRS and YFSETQ. The V and J ends lost 3 bases and 4 bases, in that order; junction bases with no gene match: 8. The CDR3 DNA is TGCGCCAGCAGCTCGGCCCCTAGCGGGGTGTACGAGCAGTACTTC. Its protein product is CASSSAPSGVYEQYF.

V usage is TRBV9 and J usage is TRBJ2-6, with D perhaps matching TRBD2 (6 bases). V lost 2 bases to trimming and J lost 4 bases, with 10 bases between them. Germline CDR1 SGDLS, CDR2 YYNGEE. This CDR3 has 15 residues. CDR3 in DNA: TGTGCCAGCAGCGTTCGGGGGAGAGGGGCCAACGTCCTGACTTTC. Its translation is CASSVRGRGANVLTF.

The chain joins TRBV6-2 or TRBV6-3 to TRBJ2-1; D perhaps matches TRBD1 (6 bases). The germline V and J ends were trimmed by 1 base and 9 bases, with 22 bases remaining between them. Per germline, CDR1 MNHEY and CDR2 SVGEGT. The CDR3 runs 17 residues. The CDR3, as DNA: TGTGCCAGCAGTTACTTACGACCGGGACACGGTCAGAGTGAGCAGTTCTTC. This gives the protein CASSYLRPGHGQSEQFF.

The chain couples TRBV2 to TRBJ1-1; no reliable D call. The CDR3 totals 12 residues. Germline V lookup: CDR1 SNHLY, CDR2 FYNNEI. V lost 4 bases to trimming and J lost 4 bases, with 7 bases between them. The CDR3 DNA reads TGTGCCAGCAGTGGAGGGTTCACTGAAGCTTTCTTT. Translation: CASSGGFTEAFF.

This clone was detected a few times. The rearrangement joins TRBV6-5 to TRBJ1-1; TRBD1 aligns across 12 bases. Trimming removed 6 bases from V and 3 bases from J; junction bases left unmatched: 5. There are 15 residues in the CDR3. The germline gives CDR1 MNHEY, CDR2 SVGAGI. For the CDR3, the DNA is TGTGCCAGCAGGGGACAGGGGGCAGGGGACACTGAAGCTTTCTTT. It specifies CASRGQGAGDTEAFF.

This clone was recorded only once. This chain joins TRBV6-5 and TRBJ1-4, with D maybe TRBD1 (5 bases). Germline CDR1 reads MNHEY; CDR2 reads SVGAGI. The CDR3 loop spans 14 amino acids. V gave up 0 bases and J gave up 10 bases, with 12 bases separating them. The CDR3 spells CASSYSDIGGKLFF. CDR3 sequence (DNA): TGTGCCAGCAGTTACTCGGACATAGGTGGAAAACTGTTTTTT.

V is TRBV5-8 and J is TRBJ1-5; 10 bases agree with TRBD1. The CDR3 is made up of 15 amino acids. Germline trimming cut 4 bases from V and 4 bases from J; bases unmatched to any gene: 5. Germline CDR1 reads SGHTS; CDR2 reads YDEGEE. The CDR3 DNA reads TGTGCCAGCAGCGCGGGACAGGGGATTAATCAGCCCCAGCATTTT. As protein: CASSAGQGINQPQHF.

This chain connects TRBV6-2 or TRBV6-3 to TRBJ1-5; maybe TRBD1 (6 bases). There are 13 residues in the CDR3. Trimming left V 5 bases short and J 5 bases short, with 10 bases between. The germline V gene encodes CDR1 MNHEY and CDR2 SVGEGT. The CDR3 loop is CASSRDNYQPQHF. CDR3 coding DNA: TGTGCCAGCAGTAGGGACAACTATCAGCCCCAGCATTTT.

The V call is TRBV5-1, the J call TRBJ1-4; 9 bases are shared with TRBD1. The CDR3 spans 17 residues. CDR1 SGHRS and CDR2 YFSETQ come from the germline V gene. Germline trimming cut 0 bases from V and 4 bases from J; bases unmatched to any gene: 7. CDR3 residues: CASSLASTGQGNEKLFF. DNA for the CDR3: TGCGCCAGCAGCTTGGCATCTACGGGACAGGGTAATGAAAAACTGTTTTTT.

The gene calls are TRBV4-2 and TRBJ2-1; 14 nucleotides agree with TRBD2. CDR1 is LGHNA and CDR2 is YNFKEQ in the germline V gene. The CDR3 is 19 amino acids. V was pared by 1 base and J by 9 bases, with 14 bases of the junction left unmatched. DNA of the CDR3: TGTGCCAGCAGCCAAGGCGGGACTAGCGGGAGTTCGGAGGGAACTGAGCAGTTCTTC. Amino acid sequence: CASSQGGTSGSSEGTEQFF.

This chain joins TRBV7-2 and TRBJ2-7; D might be TRBD2 (7 bases). V was shortened by 4 bases and J by 2 bases, with 15 bases between the two germline ends. This CDR3 spans 15 amino acids. Germline V gene lookup returns CDR1 SGHTA and CDR2 FQGNSA. In nucleotides, the CDR3 is TGTGCCAGCAGCTCGAGGGGGGGGTCTGCCTACGAGCAGTACTTC. Translating it yields CASSSRGGSAYEQYF.

The chain combines TRBV5-1 with TRBJ2-7, with 8 positions matching TRBD2. Germline V gene lookup returns CDR1 SGHRS and CDR2 YFSETQ. The CDR3 contains 14 residues. V gave up 6 bases and J gave up 0 bases; unmatched junction bases: 5. Here the CDR3 DNA reads TGCGCCAGCACTACGACTAGCGACTCCTACGAGCAGTACTTC. Translated, it gives CASTTTSDSYEQYF.